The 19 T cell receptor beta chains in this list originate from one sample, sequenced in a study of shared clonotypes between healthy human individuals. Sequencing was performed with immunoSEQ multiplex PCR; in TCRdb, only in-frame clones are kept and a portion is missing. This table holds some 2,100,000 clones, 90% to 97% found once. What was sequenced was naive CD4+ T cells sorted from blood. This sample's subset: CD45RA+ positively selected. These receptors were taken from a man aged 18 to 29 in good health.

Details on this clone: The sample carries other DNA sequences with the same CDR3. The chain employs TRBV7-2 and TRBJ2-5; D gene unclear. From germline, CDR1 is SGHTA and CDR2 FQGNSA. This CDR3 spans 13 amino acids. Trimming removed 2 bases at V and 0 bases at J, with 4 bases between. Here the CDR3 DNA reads TGTGCCAGCAGCTTATCATACCAAGAGACCCAGTACTTC. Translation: CASSLSYQETQYF.

The CDR3 here is CASSDTGRETQYF. CDR3 sequence (DNA): TGTGCCAGCAGCGATACAGGGCGAGAGACCCAGTACTTC. The gene calls are TRBV5-4 and TRBJ2-5; weak D call: TRBD1 (6 bases). Trimming pared 4 bases from V and 4 bases from J, leaving 11 bases between. The CDR3 totals 13 residues. CDR1 is SGHNT, CDR2 YYREEE, per germline (reference sequence).

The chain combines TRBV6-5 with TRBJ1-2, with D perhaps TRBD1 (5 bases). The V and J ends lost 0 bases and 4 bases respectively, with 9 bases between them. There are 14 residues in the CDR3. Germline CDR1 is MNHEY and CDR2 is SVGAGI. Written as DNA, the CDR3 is TGTGCCAGCAGTTACTCCGTGGGGGGCTATGGCTACACCTTC. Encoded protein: CASSYSVGGYGYTF.

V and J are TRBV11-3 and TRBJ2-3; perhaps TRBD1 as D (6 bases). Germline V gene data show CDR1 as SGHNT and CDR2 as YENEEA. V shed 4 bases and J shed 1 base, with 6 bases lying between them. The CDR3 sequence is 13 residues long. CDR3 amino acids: CASSYRGTDTQYF. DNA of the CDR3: TGTGCCAGCAGCTACAGGGGCACAGATACGCAGTATTTT.

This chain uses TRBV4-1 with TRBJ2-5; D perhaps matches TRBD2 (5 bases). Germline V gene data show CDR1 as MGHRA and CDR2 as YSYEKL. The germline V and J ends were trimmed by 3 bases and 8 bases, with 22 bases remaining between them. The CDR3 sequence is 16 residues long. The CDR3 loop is CASSHTWGDSTSTQYF. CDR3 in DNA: TGCGCCAGCAGCCATACATGGGGAGACTCCACGAGCACCCAGTACTTC.

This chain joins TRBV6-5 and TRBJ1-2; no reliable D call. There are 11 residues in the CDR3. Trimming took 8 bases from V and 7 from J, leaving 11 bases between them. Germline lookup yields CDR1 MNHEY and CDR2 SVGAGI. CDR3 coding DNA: TGTGCCAGCCTCACGGCGGGTGGCTACACCTTC. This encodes CASLTAGGYTF.

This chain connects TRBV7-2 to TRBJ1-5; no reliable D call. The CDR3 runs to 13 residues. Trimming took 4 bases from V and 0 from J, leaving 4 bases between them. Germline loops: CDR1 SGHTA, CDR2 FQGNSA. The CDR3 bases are TGTGCCAGCAGCTCCGGTAGCAATCAGCCCCAGCATTTT. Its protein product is CASSSGSNQPQHF.

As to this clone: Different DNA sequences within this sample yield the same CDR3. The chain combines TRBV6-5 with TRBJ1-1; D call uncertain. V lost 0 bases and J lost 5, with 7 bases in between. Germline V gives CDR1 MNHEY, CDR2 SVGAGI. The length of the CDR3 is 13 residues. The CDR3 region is CASSYSERTEAFF. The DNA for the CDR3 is TGTGCCAGCAGTTACTCCGAACGGACTGAAGCTTTCTTT.

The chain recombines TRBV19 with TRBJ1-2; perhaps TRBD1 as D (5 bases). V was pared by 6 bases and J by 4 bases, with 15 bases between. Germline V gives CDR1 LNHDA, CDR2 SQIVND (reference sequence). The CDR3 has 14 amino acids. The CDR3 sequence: CASRTREGIYGYTF. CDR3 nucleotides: TGTGCCAGTAGGACCAGGGAGGGTATCTATGGCTACACCTTC.

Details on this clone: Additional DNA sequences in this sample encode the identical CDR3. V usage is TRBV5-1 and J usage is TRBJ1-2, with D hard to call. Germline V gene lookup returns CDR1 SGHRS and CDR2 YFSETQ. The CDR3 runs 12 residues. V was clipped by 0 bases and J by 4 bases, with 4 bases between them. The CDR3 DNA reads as TGCGCCAGCAGCTTGGCTGGCTATGGCTACACCTTC. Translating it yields CASSLAGYGYTF.

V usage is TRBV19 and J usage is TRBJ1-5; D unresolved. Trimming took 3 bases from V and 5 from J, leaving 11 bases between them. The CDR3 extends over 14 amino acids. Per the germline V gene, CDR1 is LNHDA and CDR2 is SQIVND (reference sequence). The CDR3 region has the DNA TGTGCCAGTAGTATGTTAAGGTCCGATCAGCCCCAGCATTTT. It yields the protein CASSMLRSDQPQHF. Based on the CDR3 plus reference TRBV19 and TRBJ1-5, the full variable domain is DGGITQSPKYLFRKEGQNVTLSCEQNLNHDAMYWYRQDPGQGLRLIYYSQIVNDFQKGDIAEGYSVSREKKESFPLTVTSAQKNPTAFYLCASSMLRSDQPQHFGDGTRLSIL.

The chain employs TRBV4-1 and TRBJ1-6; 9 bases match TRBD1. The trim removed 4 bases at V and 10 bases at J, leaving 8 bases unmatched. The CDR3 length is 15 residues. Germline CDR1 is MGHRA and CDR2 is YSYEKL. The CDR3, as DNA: TGCGCCAGCAGCCCTCCGGGACAGGGCCACTCACCCCTCCACTTT. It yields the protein CASSPPGQGHSPLHF.

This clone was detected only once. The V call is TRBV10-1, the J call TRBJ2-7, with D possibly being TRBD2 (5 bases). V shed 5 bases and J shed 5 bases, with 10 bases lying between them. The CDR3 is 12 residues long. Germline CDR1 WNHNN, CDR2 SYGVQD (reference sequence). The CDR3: CASSPGINEQYF. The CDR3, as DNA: TGCGCCAGCAGTCCCGGGATTAACGAGCAGTACTTC.

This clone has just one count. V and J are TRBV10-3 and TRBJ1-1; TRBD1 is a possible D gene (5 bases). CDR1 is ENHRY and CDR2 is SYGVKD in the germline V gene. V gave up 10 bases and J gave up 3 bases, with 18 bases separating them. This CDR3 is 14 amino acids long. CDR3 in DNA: TGTGCCAGTAGGGGAGTAGTCACGGACACTGAAGCTTTCTTT. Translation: CASRGVVTDTEAFF.

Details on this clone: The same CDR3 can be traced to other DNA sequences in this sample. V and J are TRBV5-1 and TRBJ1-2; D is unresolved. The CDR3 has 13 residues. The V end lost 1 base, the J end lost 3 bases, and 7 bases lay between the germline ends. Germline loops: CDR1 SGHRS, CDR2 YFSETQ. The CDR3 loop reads CASSLPGDYGYTF. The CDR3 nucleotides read TGCGCCAGCAGCTTGCCAGGCGACTATGGCTACACCTTC.

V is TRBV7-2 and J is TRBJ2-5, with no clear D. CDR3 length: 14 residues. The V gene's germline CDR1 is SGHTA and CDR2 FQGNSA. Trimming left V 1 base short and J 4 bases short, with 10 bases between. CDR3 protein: CASSLGLSPETQYF. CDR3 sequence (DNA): TGTGCCAGCAGCTTAGGACTTTCCCCAGAGACCCAGTACTTC.

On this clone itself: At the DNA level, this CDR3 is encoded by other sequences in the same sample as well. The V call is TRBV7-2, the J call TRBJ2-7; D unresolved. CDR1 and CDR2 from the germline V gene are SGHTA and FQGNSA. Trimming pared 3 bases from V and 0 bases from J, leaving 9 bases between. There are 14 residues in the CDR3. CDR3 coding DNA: TGTGCCAGCAGCTTGGCAGGAAGCTCCTACGAGCAGTACTTC. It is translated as CASSLAGSSYEQYF.

The CDR3 spells CASSSSGGYTGELFF. The CDR3 DNA follows: TGTGCCAGCAGCTCTAGCGGGGGGTACACCGGGGAGCTGTTTTTT. The chain links TRBV7-9 to TRBJ2-2; 11 bases map to TRBD2. Germline CDR1 is SEHNR and CDR2 is FQNEAQ (reference sequence). Trimming cost V 4 bases and J 3 bases; bases outside gene matches: 1. The CDR3 extends over 15 amino acids.

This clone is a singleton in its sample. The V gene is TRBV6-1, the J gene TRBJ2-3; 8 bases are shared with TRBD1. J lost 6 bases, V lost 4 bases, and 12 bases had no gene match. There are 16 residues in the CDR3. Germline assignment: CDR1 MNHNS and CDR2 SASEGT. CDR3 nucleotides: TGTGCCAGCAGTGCGTGGCAGGGACAGGTAACGGATACGCAGTATTTT. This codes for CASSAWQGQVTDTQYF.